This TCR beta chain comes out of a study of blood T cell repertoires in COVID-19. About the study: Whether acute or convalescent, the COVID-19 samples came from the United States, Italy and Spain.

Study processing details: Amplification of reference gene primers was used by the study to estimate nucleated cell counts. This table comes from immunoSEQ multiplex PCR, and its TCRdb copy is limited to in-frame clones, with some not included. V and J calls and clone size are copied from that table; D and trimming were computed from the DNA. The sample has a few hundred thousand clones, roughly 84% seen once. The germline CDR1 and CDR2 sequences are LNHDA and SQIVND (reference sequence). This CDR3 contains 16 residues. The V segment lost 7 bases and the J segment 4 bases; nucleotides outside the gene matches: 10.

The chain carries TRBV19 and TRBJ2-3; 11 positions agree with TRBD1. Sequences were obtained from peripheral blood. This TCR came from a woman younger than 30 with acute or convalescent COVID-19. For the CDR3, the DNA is TGTGCCAGTAACCTTCTGGGACAGGGGGTGCCAGATACGCAGTATTTT. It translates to CASNLLGQGVPDTQYF.